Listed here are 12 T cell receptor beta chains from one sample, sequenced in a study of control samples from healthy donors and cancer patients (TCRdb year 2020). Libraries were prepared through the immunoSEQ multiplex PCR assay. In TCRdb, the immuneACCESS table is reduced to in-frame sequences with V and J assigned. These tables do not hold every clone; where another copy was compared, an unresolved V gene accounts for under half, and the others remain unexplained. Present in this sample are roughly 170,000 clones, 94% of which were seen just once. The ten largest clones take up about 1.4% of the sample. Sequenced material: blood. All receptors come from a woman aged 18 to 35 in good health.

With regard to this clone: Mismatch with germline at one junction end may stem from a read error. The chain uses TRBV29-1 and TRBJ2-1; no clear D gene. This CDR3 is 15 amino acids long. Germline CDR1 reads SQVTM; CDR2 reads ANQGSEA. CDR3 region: CSVEEPVSSHNEQFF. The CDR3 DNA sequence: TGCAGCGTTGAAGAGCCGGTATCCTCCCACAATGAGCAGTTCTTC.

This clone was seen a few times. In DNA, the CDR3 is TGTGCCAGCAGTTTAAACAATGAGCAGTTCTTC. It codes for CASSLNNEQFF. The chain has TRBV6-2 or TRBV6-3 and TRBJ2-1; D gene uncertain. In germline, CDR1 is MNHEY, CDR2 SVGEGT. The CDR3 has 11 residues. Trimming stripped 4 bases from V and 5 bases from J, with 3 bases between.

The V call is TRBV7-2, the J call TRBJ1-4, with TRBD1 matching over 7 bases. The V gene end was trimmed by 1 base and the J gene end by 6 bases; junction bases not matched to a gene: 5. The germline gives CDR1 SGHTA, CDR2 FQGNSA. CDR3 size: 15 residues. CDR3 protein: CASSLGGQSYEKLFF. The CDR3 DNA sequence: TGTGCCAGCAGCTTAGGGGGACAGAGTTATGAAAAACTGTTTTTT.

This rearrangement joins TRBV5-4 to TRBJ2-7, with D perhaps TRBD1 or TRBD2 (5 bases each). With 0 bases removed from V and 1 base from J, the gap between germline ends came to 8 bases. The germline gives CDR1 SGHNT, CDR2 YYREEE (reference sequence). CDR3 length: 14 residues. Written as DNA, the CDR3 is TGTGCCAGCAGCTTGGGGGGGAGTTCCTACGAGCAGTACTTC. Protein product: CASSLGGSSYEQYF.

CDR3 loop: CASSWGLAPNSYEQYF. CDR3 coding DNA: TGTGCCAGCAGCTGGGGACTAGCGCCGAACTCCTACGAGCAGTACTTC. The V gene is TRBV5-4, the J gene TRBJ2-7; 10 bases align to TRBD2. The CDR3 runs to 16 residues. In germline, CDR1 is SGHNT, CDR2 YYREEE (reference sequence). The J segment lost 0 bases and the V segment lost 3 bases, leaving 6 bases of the junction unmatched.

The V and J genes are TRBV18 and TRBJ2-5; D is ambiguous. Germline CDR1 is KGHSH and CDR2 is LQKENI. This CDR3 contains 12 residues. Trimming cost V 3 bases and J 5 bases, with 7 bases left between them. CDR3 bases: TGTGCCAGCTCACCCCTGGGGGAGACCCAGTACTTC. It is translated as CASSPLGETQYF.

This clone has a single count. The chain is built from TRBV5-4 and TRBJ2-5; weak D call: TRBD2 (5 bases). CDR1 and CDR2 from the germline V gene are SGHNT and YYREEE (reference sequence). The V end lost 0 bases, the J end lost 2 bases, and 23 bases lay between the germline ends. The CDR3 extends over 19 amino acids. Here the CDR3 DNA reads TGTGCCAGCAGCTTGGTGTTTGATAGCGCCATCGACGGGCAAGAGACCCAGTACTTC. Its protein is CASSLVFDSAIDGQETQYF.

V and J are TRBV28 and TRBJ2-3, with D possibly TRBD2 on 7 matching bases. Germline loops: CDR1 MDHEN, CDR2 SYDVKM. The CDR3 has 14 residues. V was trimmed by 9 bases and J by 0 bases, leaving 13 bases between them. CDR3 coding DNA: TGTGCCAGTAACGGGGGGCTCAGCACAGATACGCAGTATTTT. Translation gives CASNGGLSTDTQYF.

The CDR3 reads CASSRWTGANTEAFF. The CDR3, as DNA: TGTGCCAGCAGCCGTTGGACAGGGGCGAACACTGAAGCTTTCTTT. The gene calls are TRBV3-1 (or the pseudogene TRBV3-2) and TRBJ1-1; 9 nucleotides line up with TRBD1. Germline V gene data show CDR1 as LGHDT and CDR2 as YNNKEL (reference sequence). The V and J ends lost 4 bases and 1 base, in that order; junction bases with no gene match: 4. The CDR3 contains 15 residues.

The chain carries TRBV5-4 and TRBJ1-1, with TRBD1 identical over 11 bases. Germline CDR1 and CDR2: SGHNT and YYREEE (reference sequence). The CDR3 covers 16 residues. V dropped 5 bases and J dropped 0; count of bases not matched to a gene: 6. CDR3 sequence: CASRTGTGGMNTEAFF. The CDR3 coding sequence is TGTGCCAGCAGAACCGGGACAGGGGGGATGAACACTGAAGCTTTCTTT. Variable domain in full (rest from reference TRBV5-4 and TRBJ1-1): ETGVTQSPTHLIKTRGQQVTLRCSSQSGHNTVSWYQQALGQGPQFIFQYYREEENGRGNFPPRFSGLQFPNYSSELNVNALELDDSALYLCASRTGTGGMNTEAFFGQGTRLTVV.

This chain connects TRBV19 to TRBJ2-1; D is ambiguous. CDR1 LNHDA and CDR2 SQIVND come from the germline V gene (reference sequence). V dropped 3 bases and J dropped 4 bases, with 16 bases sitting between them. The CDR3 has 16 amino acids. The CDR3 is CASSMLLGWKYNEQFF. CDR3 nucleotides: TGTGCCAGTAGTATGTTGTTAGGTTGGAAATACAATGAGCAGTTCTTC.

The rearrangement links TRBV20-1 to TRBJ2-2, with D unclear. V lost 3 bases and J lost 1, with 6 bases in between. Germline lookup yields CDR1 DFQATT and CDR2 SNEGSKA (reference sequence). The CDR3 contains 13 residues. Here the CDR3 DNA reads TGCAGTGCTAGTTCCCAGAACACCGGGGAGCTGTTTTTT. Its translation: CSASSQNTGELFF.